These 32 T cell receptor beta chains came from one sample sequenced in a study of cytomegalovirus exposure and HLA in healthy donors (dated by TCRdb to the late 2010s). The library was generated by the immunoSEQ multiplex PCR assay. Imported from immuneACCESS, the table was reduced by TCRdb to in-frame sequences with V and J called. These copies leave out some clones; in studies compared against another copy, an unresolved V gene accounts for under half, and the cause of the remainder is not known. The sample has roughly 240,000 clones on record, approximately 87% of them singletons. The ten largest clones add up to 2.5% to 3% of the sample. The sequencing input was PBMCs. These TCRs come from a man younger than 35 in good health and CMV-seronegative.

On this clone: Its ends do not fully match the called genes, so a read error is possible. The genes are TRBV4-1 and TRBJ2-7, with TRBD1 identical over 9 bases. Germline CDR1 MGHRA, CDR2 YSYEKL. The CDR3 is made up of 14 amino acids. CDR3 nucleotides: TGCGCCAGCAGCCAAGCTTCAATTACTAGGGACAGGGACTTC. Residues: CASSQASITRDRDF.

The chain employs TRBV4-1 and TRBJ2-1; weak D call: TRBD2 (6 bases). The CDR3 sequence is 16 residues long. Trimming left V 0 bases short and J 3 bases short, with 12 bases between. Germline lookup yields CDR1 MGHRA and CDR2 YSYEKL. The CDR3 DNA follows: TGCGCCAGCAGCCAAGATTACGTAGCGGTCTACAATGAGCAGTTCTTC. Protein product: CASSQDYVAVYNEQFF.

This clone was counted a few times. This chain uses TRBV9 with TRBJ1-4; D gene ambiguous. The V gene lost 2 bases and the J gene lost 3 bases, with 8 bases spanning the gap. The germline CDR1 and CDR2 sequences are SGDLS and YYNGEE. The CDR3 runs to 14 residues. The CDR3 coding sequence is TGTGCCAGCAGCGTCGACTATTCTAATGAAAAACTGTTTTTT. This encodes CASSVDYSNEKLFF.

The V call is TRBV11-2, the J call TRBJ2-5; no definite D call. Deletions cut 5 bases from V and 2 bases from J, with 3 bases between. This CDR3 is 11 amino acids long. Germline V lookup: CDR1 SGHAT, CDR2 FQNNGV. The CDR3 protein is CASSRQETQYF. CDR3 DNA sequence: TGTGCCAGCAGCCGTCAAGAGACCCAGTACTTC.

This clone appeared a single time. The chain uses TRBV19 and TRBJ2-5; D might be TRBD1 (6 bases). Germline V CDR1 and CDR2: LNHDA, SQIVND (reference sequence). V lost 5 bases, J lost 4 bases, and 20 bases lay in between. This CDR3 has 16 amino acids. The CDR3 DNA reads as TGTGCCAGTAGTCCTCGCCGACAGGTCAGGGCAGAGACCCAGTACTTC. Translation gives CASSPRRQVRAETQYF. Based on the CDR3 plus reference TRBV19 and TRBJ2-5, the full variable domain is DGGITQSPKYLFRKEGQNVTLSCEQNLNHDAMYWYRQDPGQGLRLIYYSQIVNDFQKGDIAEGYSVSREKKESFPLTVTSAQKNPTAFYLCASSPRRQVRAETQYFGPGTRLLVL.

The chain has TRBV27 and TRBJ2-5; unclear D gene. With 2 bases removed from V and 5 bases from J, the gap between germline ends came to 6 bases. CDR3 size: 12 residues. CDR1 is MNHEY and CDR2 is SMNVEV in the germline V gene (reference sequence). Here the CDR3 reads CASSLDGETQYF. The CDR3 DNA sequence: TGTGCCAGCAGTTTAGACGGGGAGACCCAGTACTTC.

CDR3 DNA sequence: TGTGCCAGCAGCGTAGATGGGGCTAGCGGGAGCACAGATACGCAGTATTTT. It specifies CASSVDGASGSTDTQYF. The V call is TRBV9, the J call TRBJ2-3; the match to TRBD2 covers 8 bases. V was clipped by 0 bases and J by 0 bases; unmatched bases: 6. The CDR3 has 17 residues. Looked up from germline, CDR1 is SGDLS and CDR2 is YYNGEE.

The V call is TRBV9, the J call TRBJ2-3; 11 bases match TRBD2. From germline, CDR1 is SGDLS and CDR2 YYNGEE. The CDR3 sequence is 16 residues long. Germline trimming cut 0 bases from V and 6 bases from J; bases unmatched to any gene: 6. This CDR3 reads CASSVDLAGGADTQYF. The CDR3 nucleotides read TGTGCCAGCAGCGTAGATCTAGCGGGGGGTGCGGATACGCAGTATTTT.

The CDR3 here is CASNGAVHLTGTATEAFF. DNA for the CDR3: TGTGCCAGTAATGGGGCGGTTCATTTAACAGGGACCGCTACTGAAGCTTTCTTT. This chain connects TRBV19 to TRBJ1-1, with TRBD1 as a possible D gene (6 bases). Trimming stripped 7 bases from V and 5 bases from J, with 29 bases between. This CDR3 region has 18 residues. Germline CDR1 reads LNHDA; CDR2 reads SQIVND (reference sequence).

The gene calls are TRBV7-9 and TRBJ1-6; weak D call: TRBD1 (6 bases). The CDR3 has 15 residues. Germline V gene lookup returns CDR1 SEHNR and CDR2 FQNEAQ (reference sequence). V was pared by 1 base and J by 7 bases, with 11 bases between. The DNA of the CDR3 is TGTGCCAGCAGCTTAGTGGGGACACCAAATTCACCCCTCCACTTT. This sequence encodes CASSLVGTPNSPLHF.

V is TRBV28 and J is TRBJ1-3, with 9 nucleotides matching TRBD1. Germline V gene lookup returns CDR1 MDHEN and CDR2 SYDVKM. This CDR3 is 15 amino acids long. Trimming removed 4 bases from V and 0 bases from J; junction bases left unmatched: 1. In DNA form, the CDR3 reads TGTGCCAGCAGTTCACAGGGGGCCTCTGGAAACACCATATATTTT. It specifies CASSSQGASGNTIYF.

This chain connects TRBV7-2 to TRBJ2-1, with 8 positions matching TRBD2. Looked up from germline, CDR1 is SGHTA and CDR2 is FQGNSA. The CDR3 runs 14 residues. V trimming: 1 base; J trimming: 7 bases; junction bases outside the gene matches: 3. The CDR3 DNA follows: TGTGCCAGCAGCTTAGTAGCGGGGAGAAATGAGCAGTTCTTC. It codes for CASSLVAGRNEQFF.

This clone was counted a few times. In DNA form, the CDR3 reads TGTGCCAGCAGCTTAGGCCCCAGGGACATCTTTGGAAAACTGTTTTTT. This translates into CASSLGPRDIFGKLFF. This rearrangement joins TRBV7-2 to TRBJ1-4; TRBD1 is a possible D gene (6 bases). Germline loops: CDR1 SGHTA, CDR2 FQGNSA. The CDR3 loop spans 16 amino acids. V shed 1 base and J shed 10 bases, with 19 bases lying between them.

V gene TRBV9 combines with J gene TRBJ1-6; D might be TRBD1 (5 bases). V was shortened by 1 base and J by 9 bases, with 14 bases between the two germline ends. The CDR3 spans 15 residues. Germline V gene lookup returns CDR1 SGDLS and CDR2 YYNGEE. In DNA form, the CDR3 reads TGTGCCAGCAGCGTAAGGTCGGGGGGAGCTTCACCCCTCCACTTT. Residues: CASSVRSGGASPLHF.

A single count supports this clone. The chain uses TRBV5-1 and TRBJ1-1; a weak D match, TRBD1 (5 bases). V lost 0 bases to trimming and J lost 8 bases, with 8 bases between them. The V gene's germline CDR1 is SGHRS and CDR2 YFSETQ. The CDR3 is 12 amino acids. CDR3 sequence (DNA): TGCGCCAGCAGCTTGGGGGGCTGGGAAGCTTTCTTT. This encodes CASSLGGWEAFF.

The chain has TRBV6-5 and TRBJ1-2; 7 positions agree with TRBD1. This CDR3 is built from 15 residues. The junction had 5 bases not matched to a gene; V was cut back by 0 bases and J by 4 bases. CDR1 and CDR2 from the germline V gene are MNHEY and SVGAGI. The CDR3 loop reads CASSYSPGQVYGYTF. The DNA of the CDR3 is TGTGCCAGCAGTTACTCCCCCGGACAGGTCTATGGCTACACCTTC.

The CDR3 reads CASSLEQGSNRKYF. The CDR3, as DNA: TGCGCCAGCAGCTTGGAGCAGGGGAGCAATAGAAAGTACTTC. This rearrangement joins TRBV5-1 to TRBJ2-7; TRBD1 might be the D (6 bases). The CDR3 has 14 amino acids. CDR1 and CDR2 from the germline V gene are SGHRS and YFSETQ. Between the trimmed V and J ends, which lost 0 bases and 11 bases, there was a span of 18 bases.

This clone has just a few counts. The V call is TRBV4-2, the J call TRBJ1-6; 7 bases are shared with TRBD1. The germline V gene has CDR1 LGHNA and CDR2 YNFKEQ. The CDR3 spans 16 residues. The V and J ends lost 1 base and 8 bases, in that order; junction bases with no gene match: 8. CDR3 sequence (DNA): TGTGCCAGCAGCCAAGCGGGACAGAAGAATGATTCACCCCTCCACTTT. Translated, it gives CASSQAGQKNDSPLHF.

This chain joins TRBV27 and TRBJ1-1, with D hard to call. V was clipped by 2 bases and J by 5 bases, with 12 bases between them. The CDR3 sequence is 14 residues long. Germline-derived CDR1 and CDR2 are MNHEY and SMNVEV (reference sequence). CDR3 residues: CASSLGLGRTEAFF. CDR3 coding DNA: TGTGCCAGCAGTTTAGGTCTCGGGAGGACTGAAGCTTTCTTT.

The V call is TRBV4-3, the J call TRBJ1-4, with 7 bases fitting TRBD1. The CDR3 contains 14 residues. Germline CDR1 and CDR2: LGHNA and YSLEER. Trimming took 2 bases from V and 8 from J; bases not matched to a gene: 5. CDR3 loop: CASSQPQGDEKLFF. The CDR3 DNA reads TGCGCCAGCAGCCAACCCCAGGGGGACGAAAAACTGTTTTTT.

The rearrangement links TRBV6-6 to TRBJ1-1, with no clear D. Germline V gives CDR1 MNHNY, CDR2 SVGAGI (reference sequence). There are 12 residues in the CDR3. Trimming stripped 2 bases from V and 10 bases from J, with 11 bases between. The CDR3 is CASSYNMEGAFF. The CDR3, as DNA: TGTGCCAGCAGTTACAACATGGAGGGAGCTTTCTTT.

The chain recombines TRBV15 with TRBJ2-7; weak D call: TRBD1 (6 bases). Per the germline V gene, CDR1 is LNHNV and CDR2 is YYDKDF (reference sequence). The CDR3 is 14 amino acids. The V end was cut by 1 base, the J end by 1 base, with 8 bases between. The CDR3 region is CATSRGTASYEQYF. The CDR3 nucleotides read TGTGCCACCAGCAGAGGGACAGCTTCCTACGAGCAGTACTTC.

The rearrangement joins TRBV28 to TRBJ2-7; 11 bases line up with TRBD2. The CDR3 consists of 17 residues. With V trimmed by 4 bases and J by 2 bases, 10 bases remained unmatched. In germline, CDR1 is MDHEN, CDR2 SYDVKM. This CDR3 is CASSSYVLAGDPYEQYF. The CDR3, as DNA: TGTGCCAGCAGTTCATATGTACTAGCGGGGGACCCCTACGAGCAGTACTTC.

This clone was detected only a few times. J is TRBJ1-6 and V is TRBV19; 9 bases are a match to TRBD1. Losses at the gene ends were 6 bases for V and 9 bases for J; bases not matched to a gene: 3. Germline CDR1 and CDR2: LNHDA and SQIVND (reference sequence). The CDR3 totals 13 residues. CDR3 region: CASSRDRVSPLHF. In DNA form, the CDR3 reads TGTGCCAGTAGCCGGGACAGGGTTTCACCCCTCCACTTT.

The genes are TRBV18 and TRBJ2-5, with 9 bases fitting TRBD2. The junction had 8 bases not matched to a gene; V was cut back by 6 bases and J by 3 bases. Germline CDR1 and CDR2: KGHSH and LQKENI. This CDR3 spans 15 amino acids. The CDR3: CASSPGTSRKETQYF. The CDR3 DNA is TGTGCCAGCTCTCCCGGGACTAGCCGCAAAGAGACCCAGTACTTC. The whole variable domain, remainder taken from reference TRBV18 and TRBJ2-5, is NAGVMQNPRHLVRRRGQEARLRCSPMKGHSHVYWYRQLPEEGLKFMVYLQKENIIDESGMPKERFSAEFPKEGPSILRIQQVVRGDSAAYFCASSPGTSRKETQYFGPGTRLLVL.

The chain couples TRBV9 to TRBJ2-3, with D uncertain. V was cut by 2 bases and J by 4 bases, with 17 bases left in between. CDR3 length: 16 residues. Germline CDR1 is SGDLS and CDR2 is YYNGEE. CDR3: CASSVAGASIADTQYF. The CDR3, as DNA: TGTGCCAGCAGCGTGGCCGGTGCTAGTATCGCAGATACGCAGTATTTT.

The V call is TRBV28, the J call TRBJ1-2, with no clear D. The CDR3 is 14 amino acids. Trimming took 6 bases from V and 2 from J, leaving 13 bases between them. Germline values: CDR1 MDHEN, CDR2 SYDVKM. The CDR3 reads CASSVNPANYGYTF. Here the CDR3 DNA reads TGTGCCAGCAGCGTAAACCCAGCGAACTATGGCTACACCTTC.

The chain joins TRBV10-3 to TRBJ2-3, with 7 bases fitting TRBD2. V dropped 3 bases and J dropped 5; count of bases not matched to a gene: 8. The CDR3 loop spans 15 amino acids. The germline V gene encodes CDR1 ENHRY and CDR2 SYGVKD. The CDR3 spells CAISEQSGMIDTQYF. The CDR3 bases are TGTGCCATCAGTGAACAAAGCGGGATGATAGATACGCAGTATTTT.

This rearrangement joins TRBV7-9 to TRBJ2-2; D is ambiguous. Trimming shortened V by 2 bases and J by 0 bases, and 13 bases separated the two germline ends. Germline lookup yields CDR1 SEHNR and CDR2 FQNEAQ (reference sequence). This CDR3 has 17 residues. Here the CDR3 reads CASSLTSYSPNTGELFF. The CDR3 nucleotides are TGTGCCAGCAGCTTAACCTCTTATAGTCCGAACACCGGGGAGCTGTTTTTT. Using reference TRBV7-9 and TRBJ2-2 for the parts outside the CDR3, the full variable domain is DTGVSQNPRHKITKRGQNVTFRCDPISEHNRLYWYRQTLGQGPEFLTYFQNEAQLEKSRLLSDRFSAERPKGSFSTLEIQRTEQGDSAMYLCASSLTSYSPNTGELFFGEGSRLTVL.

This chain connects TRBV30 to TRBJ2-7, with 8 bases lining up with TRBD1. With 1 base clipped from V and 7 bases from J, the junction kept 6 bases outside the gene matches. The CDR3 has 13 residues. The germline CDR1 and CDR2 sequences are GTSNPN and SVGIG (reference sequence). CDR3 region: CAWSGQGAGEQYF. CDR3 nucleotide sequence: TGTGCCTGGAGTGGTCAGGGGGCGGGTGAGCAGTACTTC.

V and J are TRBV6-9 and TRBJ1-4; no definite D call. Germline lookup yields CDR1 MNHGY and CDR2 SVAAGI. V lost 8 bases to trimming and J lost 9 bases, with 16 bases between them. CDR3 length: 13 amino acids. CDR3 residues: CASPVKPGKKLFF. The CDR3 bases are TGTGCCAGCCCTGTGAAACCGGGGAAAAAACTGTTTTTT.

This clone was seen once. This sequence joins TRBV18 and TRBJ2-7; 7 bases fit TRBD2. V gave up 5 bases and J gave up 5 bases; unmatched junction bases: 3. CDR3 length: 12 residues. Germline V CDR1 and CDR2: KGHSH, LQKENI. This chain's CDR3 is CASSGGGHEQYF. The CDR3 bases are TGTGCCAGCTCAGGGGGGGGACACGAGCAGTACTTC.